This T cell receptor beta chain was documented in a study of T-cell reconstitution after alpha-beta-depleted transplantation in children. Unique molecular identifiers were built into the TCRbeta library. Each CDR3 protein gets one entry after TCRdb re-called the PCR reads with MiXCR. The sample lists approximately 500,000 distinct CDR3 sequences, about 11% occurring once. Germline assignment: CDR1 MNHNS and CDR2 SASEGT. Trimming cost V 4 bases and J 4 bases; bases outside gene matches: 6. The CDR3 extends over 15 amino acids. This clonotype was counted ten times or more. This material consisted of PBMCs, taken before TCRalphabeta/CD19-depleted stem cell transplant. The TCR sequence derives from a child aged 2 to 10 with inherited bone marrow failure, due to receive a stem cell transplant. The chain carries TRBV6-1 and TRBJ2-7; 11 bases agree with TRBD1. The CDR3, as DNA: TGTGCCAGCAGTGGACTGGGACAGGGGGTTTACGAGCAGTACTTC. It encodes CASSGLGQGVYEQYF.